The 17 T cell receptor beta chains below come from one sample, sequenced in a study of T cell changes during pregnancy in multiple sclerosis (dated by TCRdb to between 2018 and 2021). Library creation used the immunoSEQ multiplex PCR assay. In its TCRdb copy, this immuneACCESS table keeps in-frame sequences only and misses some clones. Where compared with another copy, unresolved V genes explain less than half of these, and the others have no known cause. The sample table contains fewer than 30,000 clones; only one count was recorded for more than 90% of them. Of the sample, 8% to 10% is held by the ten largest clones. The sample in question was CD8+ T cells from peripheral blood mononuclear cells, obtained in the third trimester of pregnancy. Receptors were obtained from a female donor in good health, enrolled as a control in a pregnancy study.

About this clone: At one of its ends the junction is not consistent with the germline gene, which may arise from a read error. This chain connects TRBV29-1 to TRBJ2-2; 7 bases fit TRBD1. CDR1 SQVTM and CDR2 ANQGSEA come from the germline V gene. The CDR3 covers 14 residues. The CDR3: CSAVGQVFTGDLFF. CDR3 DNA: TGCAGCGCCGTAGGACAGGTATTCACCGGGGATCTGTTTTTT.

This clone showed up just a few times. This chain uses TRBV19 with TRBJ1-1; D not certain. Germline lookup yields CDR1 LNHDA and CDR2 SQIVND (reference sequence). The CDR3 sequence is 13 residues long. V shed 2 bases and J shed 3 bases, with 7 bases lying between them. The DNA for the CDR3 is TGTGCCAGTAGTATAAACGGGGACACTGAAGCTTTCTTT. Its protein product is CASSINGDTEAFF.

The J gene is TRBJ2-7, the V gene TRBV5-4; weak D call: TRBD2 (7 bases). V lost 4 bases and J lost 3, with 20 bases in between. The CDR3 has 16 residues. Germline CDR1 and CDR2: SGHNT and YYREEE (reference sequence). The CDR3 spells CASSPRGGASRYEQYF. For the CDR3, the DNA is TGTGCCAGCAGCCCACGAGGGGGGGCGTCCCGCTACGAGCAGTACTTC.

The CDR3 DNA is TGTGCCAGCGGGGACAGGGGGTACGAGCAGTACTTC. Translation: CASGDRGYEQYF. The rearrangement links TRBV27 to TRBJ2-7; TRBD1 matches at 11 bases. Trimming removed 8 bases from V and 4 bases from J; junction bases left unmatched: 1. This CDR3 contains 12 residues. Germline V gene lookup returns CDR1 MNHEY and CDR2 SMNVEV (reference sequence).

The J gene is TRBJ2-1, the V gene TRBV19; D perhaps matches TRBD2 (5 bases). The CDR3 loop spans 15 amino acids. V gave up 1 base and J gave up 2 bases, with 9 bases separating them. CDR1 is LNHDA and CDR2 is SQIVND in the germline V gene (reference sequence). CDR3 amino acids: CASSIGGSTYNEQFF. For the CDR3, the DNA is TGTGCCAGTAGTATAGGAGGGAGTACCTACAATGAGCAGTTCTTC.

The rearrangement uses TRBV6-1 and TRBJ2-7; D is ambiguous. The V end was cut by 8 bases, the J end by 8 bases, with 10 bases between. This CDR3 contains 10 residues. Germline V gene sequence: CDR1 MNHNS, CDR2 SASEGT. In DNA form, the CDR3 reads TGTGCCAGCGGTCTATTGCAGCAGTACTTC. It yields the protein CASGLLQQYF.

This chain joins TRBV27 and TRBJ2-1; D gene unclear. The CDR3 extends over 15 amino acids. V lost 6 bases, J lost 0 bases, and 12 bases lay in between. Germline V gene sequence: CDR1 MNHEY, CDR2 SMNVEV (reference sequence). The CDR3 is CASREDSSSYNEQFF. CDR3 sequence (DNA): TGTGCCAGCAGGGAAGACTCGAGCTCCTACAATGAGCAGTTCTTC.

The chain uses TRBV27 and TRBJ2-2; possibly TRBD1 for D (6 bases). CDR1 MNHEY and CDR2 SMNVEV come from the germline V gene (reference sequence). The CDR3 consists of 16 residues. The V and J ends lost 6 bases and 0 bases respectively, with 14 bases between them. CDR3 residues: CASRHLQGSNTGELFF. Written as DNA, the CDR3 is TGTGCCAGCAGGCACCTACAGGGATCGAACACCGGGGAGCTGTTTTTT.

This clone occurred a few times. The rearrangement joins TRBV19 to TRBJ2-1, with 8 bases identical to TRBD2. With V trimmed by 5 bases and J by 2 bases, 5 bases remained unmatched. Germline values: CDR1 LNHDA, CDR2 SQIVND (reference sequence). CDR3 length equals 15 residues. The CDR3 protein is CASSPTSEPYNEQFF. The CDR3 DNA reads TGTGCCAGTAGTCCGACTAGCGAACCCTACAATGAGCAGTTCTTC.

This clone was detected only a few times. The J gene is TRBJ1-1, the V gene TRBV2; possibly TRBD1 for D (5 bases). Germline V gene data show CDR1 as SNHLY and CDR2 as FYNNEI. The CDR3 totals 13 residues. Deletions cut 7 bases from V and 3 bases from J, with 12 bases between. The CDR3 reads CASTRDSDTEAFF. The CDR3 DNA follows: TGTGCCAGCACCCGAGACAGTGACACTGAAGCTTTCTTT.

The V gene is TRBV9, the J gene TRBJ2-2; TRBD2 aligns across 10 bases. V trimming: 0 bases; J trimming: 4 bases; junction bases outside the gene matches: 3. The CDR3 totals 16 residues. Germline CDR1 SGDLS, CDR2 YYNGEE. CDR3 in amino acids: CASSVGGLARTGELFF. Here the CDR3 DNA reads TGTGCCAGCAGCGTAGGGGGACTAGCGCGCACCGGGGAGCTGTTTTTT.

CDR3 sequence reads: CASSEAGTGSYEQYF. In nucleotides, the CDR3 is TGTGCCAGCAGTGAAGCGGGGACAGGCTCCTACGAGCAGTACTTC. V usage is TRBV2 and J usage is TRBJ2-7, with TRBD1 matching 8 bases. The CDR3 totals 15 residues. Trimming removed 0 bases from V and 0 bases from J; junction bases left unmatched: 1. Germline V gene data show CDR1 as SNHLY and CDR2 as FYNNEI.

The chain combines TRBV19 with TRBJ2-1; tentative D call: TRBD2 (5 bases). The CDR3 covers 13 residues. The germline CDR1 and CDR2 sequences are LNHDA and SQIVND (reference sequence). The V gene lost 0 bases and the J gene lost 8 bases, with 8 bases spanning the gap. The CDR3 here is CASSIDFGDEQFF. The CDR3 DNA reads as TGTGCCAGTAGTATAGACTTCGGGGATGAGCAGTTCTTC. The whole variable domain, remainder taken from reference TRBV19 and TRBJ2-1, is DGGITQSPKYLFRKEGQNVTLSCEQNLNHDAMYWYRQDPGQGLRLIYYSQIVNDFQKGDIAEGYSVSREKKESFPLTVTSAQKNPTAFYLCASSIDFGDEQFFGPGTRLTVL.

The genes are TRBV7-9 and TRBJ2-2, with 10 positions matching TRBD2. The ends lost 8 bases at V and 7 bases at J; junction bases unmatched: 13. The germline V gene encodes CDR1 SEHNR and CDR2 FQNEAQ (reference sequence). There are 16 residues in the CDR3. Here the CDR3 DNA reads TGTGCCAGCGGGGCTAGCGGGGGTACATCCGGCGGGGAGCTGTTTTTT. Residues: CASGASGGTSGGELFF.

The V gene is TRBV27, the J gene TRBJ2-5; 7 nucleotides match TRBD2. V was pared by 2 bases and J by 5 bases, with 5 bases of the junction left unmatched. CDR3 length: 14 amino acids. CDR1 and CDR2 (germline): MNHEY, SMNVEV (reference sequence). The CDR3 loop is CASSLAGVDETQYF. The CDR3 DNA follows: TGTGCCAGCAGTTTAGCGGGAGTGGATGAGACCCAGTACTTC.

The chain couples TRBV19 to TRBJ2-3; TRBD1 is a possible D gene (7 bases). The CDR3 is 12 residues long. V was shortened by 7 bases and J by 7 bases, with 12 bases between the two germline ends. Germline-derived CDR1 and CDR2 are LNHDA and SQIVND (reference sequence). The CDR3 DNA is TGTGCCAGTAAGGAGGGACAGTATACGCAGTATTTT. It is translated as CASKEGQYTQYF.

By frequency in the sample, this clone is medium-sized. The chain employs TRBV6-4 and TRBJ2-1, with TRBD2 matching over 11 bases. There are 15 residues in the CDR3. In germline, CDR1 is MRHNA, CDR2 SNTAGT. V lost 5 bases, J lost 5 bases, and 5 bases stayed unmatched. The CDR3 DNA reads TGTGCCAGCAGTAGACTAGCGGGGCTAAACAATGAGCAGTTCTTC. Translation: CASSRLAGLNNEQFF.